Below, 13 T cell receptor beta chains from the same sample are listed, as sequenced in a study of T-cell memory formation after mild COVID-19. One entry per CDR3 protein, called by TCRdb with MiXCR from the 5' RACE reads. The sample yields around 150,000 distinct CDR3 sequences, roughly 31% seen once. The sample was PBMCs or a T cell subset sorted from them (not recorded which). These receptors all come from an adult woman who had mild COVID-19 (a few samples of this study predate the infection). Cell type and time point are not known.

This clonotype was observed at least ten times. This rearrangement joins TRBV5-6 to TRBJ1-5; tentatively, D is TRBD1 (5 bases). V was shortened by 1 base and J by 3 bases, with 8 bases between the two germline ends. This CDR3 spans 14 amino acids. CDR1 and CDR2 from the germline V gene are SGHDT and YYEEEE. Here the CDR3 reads CASSLQGINQPQHF. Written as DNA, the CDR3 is TGTGCCAGCAGCTTGCAGGGTATCAATCAGCCCCAGCATTTT.

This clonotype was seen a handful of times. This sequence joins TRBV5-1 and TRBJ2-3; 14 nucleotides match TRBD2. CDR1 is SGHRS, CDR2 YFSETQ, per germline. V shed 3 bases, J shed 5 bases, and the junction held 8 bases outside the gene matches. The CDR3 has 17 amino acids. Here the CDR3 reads CASSWGTSGSSEDTQYF. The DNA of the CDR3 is TGCGCCAGCAGCTGGGGGACTAGCGGGAGTTCTGAAGATACGCAGTATTTT.

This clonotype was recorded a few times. The CDR3 DNA reads as TGTGCCAGCAGTTTAAGGGACGAGCAGTACTTC. Translation gives CASSLRDEQYF. V gene TRBV12-3 or TRBV12-4 combines with J gene TRBJ2-7; D is uncertain. Deletions cut 2 bases from V and 5 bases from J, with 4 bases between. This CDR3 region has 11 residues.

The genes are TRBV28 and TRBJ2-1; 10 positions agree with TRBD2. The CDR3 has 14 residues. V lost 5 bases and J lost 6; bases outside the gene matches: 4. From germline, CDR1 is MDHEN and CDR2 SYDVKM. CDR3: CASSLLAGRNEQFF. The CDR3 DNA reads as TGTGCCAGCAGTCTACTAGCGGGGCGCAATGAGCAGTTCTTC.

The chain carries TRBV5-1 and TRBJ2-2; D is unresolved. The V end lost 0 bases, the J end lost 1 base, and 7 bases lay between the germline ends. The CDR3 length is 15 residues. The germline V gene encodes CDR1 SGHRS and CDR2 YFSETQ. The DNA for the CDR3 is TGCGCCAGCAGCTTGGGAACGGGGAACACCGGGGAGCTGTTTTTT. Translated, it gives CASSLGTGNTGELFF.

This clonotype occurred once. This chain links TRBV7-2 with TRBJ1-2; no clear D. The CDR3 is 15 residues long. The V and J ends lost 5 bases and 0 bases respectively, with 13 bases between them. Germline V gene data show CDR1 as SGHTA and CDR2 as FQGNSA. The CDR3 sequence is CASSPEVSANYGYTF. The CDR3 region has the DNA TGTGCCAGCAGCCCAGAGGTTTCCGCTAACTATGGCTACACCTTC.

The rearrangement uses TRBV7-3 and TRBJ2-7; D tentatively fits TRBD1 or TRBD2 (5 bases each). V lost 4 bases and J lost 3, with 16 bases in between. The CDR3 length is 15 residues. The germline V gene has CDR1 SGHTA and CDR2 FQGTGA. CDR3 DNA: TGTGCCAGCAGCTCCGACCCAAGGGACCTCTACGAGCAGTACTTC. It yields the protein CASSSDPRDLYEQYF.

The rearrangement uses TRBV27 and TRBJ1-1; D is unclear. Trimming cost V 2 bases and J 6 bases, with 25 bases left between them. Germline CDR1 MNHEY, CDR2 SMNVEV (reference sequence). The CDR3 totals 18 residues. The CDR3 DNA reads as TGTGCCAGCAGTTTAATTCCCCCCAGCAGTGTGAGTGTCGCTGAAGCTTTCTTT. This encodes CASSLIPPSSVSVAEAFF.

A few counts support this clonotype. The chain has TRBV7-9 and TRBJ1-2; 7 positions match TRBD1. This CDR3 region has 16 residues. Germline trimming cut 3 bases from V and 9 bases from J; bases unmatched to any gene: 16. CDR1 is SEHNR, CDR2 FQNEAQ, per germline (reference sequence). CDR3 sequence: CASSFGTARPIFRYTF. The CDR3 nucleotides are TGTGCCAGCAGCTTCGGGACAGCTCGGCCTATTTTCCGCTACACCTTC.

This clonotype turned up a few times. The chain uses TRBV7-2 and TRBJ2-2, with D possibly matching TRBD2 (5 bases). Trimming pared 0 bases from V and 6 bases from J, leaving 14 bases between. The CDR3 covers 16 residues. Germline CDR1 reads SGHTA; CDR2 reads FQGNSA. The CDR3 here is CASSLALGPGAGELFF. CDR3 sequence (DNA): TGTGCCAGCAGCTTAGCGTTAGGCCCCGGGGCCGGGGAGCTGTTTTTT.

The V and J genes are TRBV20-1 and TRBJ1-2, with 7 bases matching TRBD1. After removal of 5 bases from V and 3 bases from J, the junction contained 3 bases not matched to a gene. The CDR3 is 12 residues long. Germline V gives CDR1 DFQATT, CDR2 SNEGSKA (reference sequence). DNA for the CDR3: TGCAGTGCTGACAGGGAGCACTATGGCTACACCTTC. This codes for CSADREHYGYTF.

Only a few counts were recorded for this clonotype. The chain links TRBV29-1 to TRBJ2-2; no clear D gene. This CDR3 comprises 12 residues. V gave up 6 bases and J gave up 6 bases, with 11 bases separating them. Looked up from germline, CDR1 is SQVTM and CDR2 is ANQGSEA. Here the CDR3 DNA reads TGCAGCGTCCGCCGGGCTGCCGGGGAGCTGTTTTTT. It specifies CSVRRAAGELFF.

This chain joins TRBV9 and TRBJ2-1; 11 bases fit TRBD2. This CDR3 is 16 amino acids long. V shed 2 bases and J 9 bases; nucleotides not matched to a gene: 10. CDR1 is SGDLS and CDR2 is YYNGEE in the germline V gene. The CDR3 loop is CASSVLLAGGRSEQFF. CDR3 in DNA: TGTGCCAGCAGCGTCCTCCTAGCGGGGGGCAGGAGTGAGCAGTTCTTC.